Given below is one TCR beta chain in context. Its antigen is unknown. The same CDR3 is also encoded by other DNA sequences in this sample. Genomic DNA from each subset was divided evenly over several immunoSEQ plates. Repertoires were generated with immunoSEQ multiplex PCR, while TCRdb's copy carries only in-frame clones and drops some. The repertoire holds a few million clones, approximately 96% seen once, with over 0.1% in the top ten. The source of the sample is a study of shared clonotypes between healthy human individuals. Study-wide findings and caveats: What limited the represented genetic and exposure-history diversity was the small number of donors. The naive CD4 repertoires of a few donors were compared, and about 5% of clonotypes were shared.

This CDR3 is built from 12 residues. V lost 3 bases and J lost 6, with 8 bases in between. The germline CDR1 and CDR2 sequences are MDHEN and SYDVKM. The chain combines TRBV28 with TRBJ1-2; D might be TRBD1 (6 bases). Sequenced input: naive CD4+ T cells sorted from blood. Specified subset: CD45RA+ positively selected. This TCR derives from a man younger than 35 in good health. This chain's CDR3 is CASSLSGDGYTF. DNA of the CDR3: TGTGCCAGCAGTTTGTCAGGGGATGGCTACACCTTC.